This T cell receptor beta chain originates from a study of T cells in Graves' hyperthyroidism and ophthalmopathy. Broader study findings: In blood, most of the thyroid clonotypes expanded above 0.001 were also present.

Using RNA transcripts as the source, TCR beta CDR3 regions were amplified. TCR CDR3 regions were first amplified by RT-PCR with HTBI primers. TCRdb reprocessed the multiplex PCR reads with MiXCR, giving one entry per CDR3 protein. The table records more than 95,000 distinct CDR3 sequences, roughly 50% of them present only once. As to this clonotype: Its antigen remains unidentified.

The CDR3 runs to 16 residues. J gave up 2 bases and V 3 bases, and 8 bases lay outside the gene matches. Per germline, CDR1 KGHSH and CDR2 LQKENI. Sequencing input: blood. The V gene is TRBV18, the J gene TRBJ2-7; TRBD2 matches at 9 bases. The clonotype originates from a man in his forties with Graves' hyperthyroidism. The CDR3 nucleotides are TGTGCCAGCTCACCCTCCGGGACTAGCATTACCTACGAGCAGTACTTC. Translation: CASSPSGTSITYEQYF.